Given below is one TCR beta chain in context. The antigen is not known. The source of the sample is a study of OX40 agonist ivuxolimab in advanced cancers. Study-wide results and limits: The mean number of expanded clones was higher in CD8+ T cells than in CD4+.

Assay: immunoSEQ multiplex PCR; the TCRdb copy retains only in-frame clones and omits some. The table has tens of thousands of clones, approximately 85% seen once. This TCR came from an adult with an advanced solid tumor such as melanoma, head and neck, liver or kidney cancer. This sample comprised CD4+ or CD8+ T cells sorted from blood, obtained in a trial of the OX40 agonist ivuxolimab.

The CDR3 spells CSVVLHSGNTIYF. In nucleotides, the CDR3 is TGCAGCGTTGTTCTGCACTCTGGAAACACCATATATTTT. The chain carries TRBV29-1 and TRBJ1-3; D ambiguous. Trimming shortened V by 4 bases and J by 0 bases, and 7 bases separated the two germline ends. Germline V CDR1 and CDR2: SQVTM, ANQGSEA. The length of the CDR3 is 13 residues.